These 14 T cell receptor beta chains were sequenced from one sample in a study of vaccination and CD4 T cells after COVID-19. Oncomine TCR Beta short-read sequencing was applied to DNA from cultured CD4+ T cells. TCRdb fed the PCR reads into MiXCR, producing one record per CDR3 protein. This sample has under 25,000 distinct CDR3 sequences, with around 40% found just once. Treatment defined: roughly 11-day PBMC culture with coronavirus spike peptide pools or control peptides (ViraFEST assay). These receptors' targets are unknown. The sample here was CD4+ T cells from blood, cultured in vitro, taken after SARS-CoV-2 vaccination. The source of these receptors is a human donor who had recovered from COVID-19.

The chain employs TRBV19 and TRBJ1-1; unclear D gene. This CDR3 comprises 15 residues. Germline CDR1 and CDR2: LNHDA and SQIVND (reference sequence). V lost 6 bases and J 4 bases, leaving 18 bases between the germline ends. Here the CDR3 reads CASRVGLRETTEAFF. The CDR3 DNA sequence: TGTGCCAGTAGGGTCGGTCTTCGGGAGACCACTGAAGCTTTCTTT.

J is TRBJ2-2 and V is TRBV27; D is ambiguous. Germline-derived CDR1 and CDR2 are MNHEY and SMNVEV (reference sequence). V was clipped by 3 bases and J by 8 bases, with 7 bases between them. The CDR3 spans 12 residues. CDR3 sequence (DNA): TGTGCCAGCAGTTTCATGCCTGGGGAGCTGTTTTTT. It codes for CASSFMPGELFF.

V usage is TRBV5-6 and J usage is TRBJ1-2; D remains ambiguous. The ends were cut back, 6 bases at V and 4 bases at J, with 13 bases in the middle. CDR1 is SGHDT and CDR2 is YYEEEE in the germline V gene. This CDR3 has 13 residues. The CDR3 coding sequence is TGTGCCAGCACTTCGGGTCTAACCTATGGCTACACCTTC. Protein: CASTSGLTYGYTF.

The V call is TRBV19, the J call TRBJ1-1; D is ambiguous. Germline values: CDR1 LNHDA, CDR2 SQIVND (reference sequence). Trimming removed 7 bases from V and 2 bases from J, with 8 bases in between. This CDR3 has 12 amino acids. CDR3 amino acids: CASTAVNTEAFF. The CDR3 coding sequence is TGTGCCAGTACAGCAGTAAACACTGAAGCTTTCTTT.

The chain employs TRBV10-3 and TRBJ2-2; 11 nucleotides match TRBD1. The germline V gene encodes CDR1 ENHRY and CDR2 SYGVKD. The length of the CDR3 is 17 residues. Unmatched junction bases numbered 9, after V lost 7 bases and J lost 2 bases. The DNA for the CDR3 is TGTGCCATCAAGAGGACAGGGGGCGCAGGAAACACCGGGGAGCTGTTTTTT. Its protein product is CAIKRTGGAGNTGELFF.

This clonotype was observed a handful of times. Relative to the germline gene, one junction end is altered; a read error may explain this. The chain links TRBV11-3 to TRBJ2-5; the D is unclear. The CDR3 length is 16 residues. Per the germline V gene, CDR1 is SGHNT and CDR2 is YENEEA. The CDR3 region has the DNA TGTGCCAGTAGCTTAGGCAGGACGGGCGTCCAAGAGACCCAGTACTTC. Amino acids: CASSLGRTGVQETQYF.

This chain links TRBV11-2 with TRBJ1-1; TRBD1 matches 8 bases. CDR3 length: 15 amino acids. The junction had 10 bases not matched to a gene; V was cut back by 8 bases and J by 2 bases. Germline assignment: CDR1 SGHAT and CDR2 FQNNGV. The CDR3 here is CASSRDGQGNTEAFF. The CDR3 nucleotides read TGTGCCAGCTCCAGGGACGGACAGGGAAACACTGAAGCTTTCTTT.

V usage is TRBV28 and J usage is TRBJ1-1, with a weak D call TRBD1 (5 bases). The V end was cut by 3 bases, the J end by 1 base, with 15 bases between. Per the germline V gene, CDR1 is MDHEN and CDR2 is SYDVKM. CDR3 size: 16 residues. CDR3 residues: CASSFVGLKANTEAFF. Here the CDR3 DNA reads TGTGCCAGCAGTTTCGTGGGGCTGAAAGCGAACACTGAAGCTTTCTTT.

This clonotype turned up a few times. The chain joins TRBV7-3 to TRBJ1-1; no definite D call. Between the trimmed V and J ends, which lost 2 bases and 0 bases, there was a span of 13 bases. The CDR3 loop spans 16 amino acids. Germline loops: CDR1 SGHTA, CDR2 FQGTGA. The DNA for the CDR3 is TGTGCCAGCAGCTTAGGTCGGAGAGAGATGAACACTGAAGCTTTCTTT. Translating it yields CASSLGRREMNTEAFF.

This chain connects TRBV19 to TRBJ1-6, with 8 bases matching TRBD1. There are 14 residues in the CDR3. Germline loops: CDR1 LNHDA, CDR2 SQIVND (reference sequence). Trimming at V came to 7 bases and at J to 8 bases, leaving 7 bases not matched to a gene. The CDR3 sequence is CASTMTGVDSPLHF. The CDR3 nucleotides read TGTGCCAGTACTATGACAGGGGTGGATTCACCCCTCCACTTT.

This clonotype was found a few times. The chain joins TRBV12-3 or TRBV12-4 to TRBJ1-6, with D possibly being TRBD1 (6 bases). The length of the CDR3 is 13 residues. V was clipped by 5 bases and J by 10 bases, with 12 bases between them. The DNA of the CDR3 is TGTGCCAGCAGTCTCGGGGGCTACTCACCCCTCCACTTT. Translated, it gives CASSLGGYSPLHF.

By share, this clonotype counts as large. The V gene is TRBV29-1, the J gene TRBJ1-5, with 7 bases lining up with TRBD1. The V gene's germline CDR1 is SQVTM and CDR2 ANQGSEA. The junction had 17 bases not matched to a gene; V was cut back by 7 bases and J by 11 bases. This CDR3 is built from 14 residues. The CDR3 here is CSATSDRELGSQHF. CDR3 nucleotide sequence: TGCAGCGCAACGTCAGACAGGGAACTGGGGTCCCAGCATTTT. Using reference TRBV29-1 and TRBJ1-5 for the parts outside the CDR3, the full variable domain is SAVISQKPSRDICQRGTSLTIQCQVDSQVTMMFWYRQQPGQSLTLIATANQGSEATYESGFVIDKFPISRPNLTFSTLTVSNMSPEDSSIYLCSATSDRELGSQHFGDGTRLSIL.

This sequence joins TRBV10-3 and TRBJ2-5, with TRBD1 identical over 9 bases. CDR1 is ENHRY and CDR2 is SYGVKD in the germline V gene. The CDR3 has 15 amino acids. The V and J ends lost 1 base and 3 bases, in that order; junction bases with no gene match: 3. CDR3 bases: TGTGCCATCAGTGAGTGGACAGGGGATGAAGAGACCCAGTACTTC. This codes for CAISEWTGDEETQYF.

The chain couples TRBV20-1 to TRBJ1-2; D gene unclear. Germline lookup yields CDR1 DFQATT and CDR2 SNEGSKA (reference sequence). The CDR3 is made up of 13 amino acids. V lost 3 bases and J 2 bases, leaving 10 bases between the germline ends. DNA of the CDR3: TGCAGTGCTAGCGCGCCGGCAAACTATGGCTACACCTTC. Encoded protein: CSASAPANYGYTF.